These 31 T cell receptor beta chains were sequenced from one sample in a study of OX40 agonist ivuxolimab in advanced cancers. TCRdb's copy holds only in-frame clones and misses some; the assay was immunoSEQ multiplex PCR. The data hold more than 95,000 clones, with 92% observed a single time. Material: CD4+ or CD8+ T cells sorted from blood, obtained in a trial of the OX40 agonist ivuxolimab. The receptors here all came from an adult with an advanced solid tumor such as melanoma, head and neck, liver or kidney cancer.

V is TRBV6-1 and J is TRBJ1-3; D uncertain. The CDR3 runs to 14 residues. The V gene lost 5 bases and the J gene lost 0 bases, with 8 bases spanning the gap. The germline V gene has CDR1 MNHNS and CDR2 SASEGT. The CDR3 DNA reads TGTGCCAGCAGTACCCTACCCTCTGGAAACACCATATATTTT. Translation: CASSTLPSGNTIYF.

The V gene is TRBV5-8, the J gene TRBJ2-1, with TRBD2 matching over 16 bases. The CDR3 is 16 residues long. Germline CDR1 and CDR2: SGHTS and YDEGEE. The V segment lost 5 bases and the J segment 8 bases; nucleotides outside the gene matches: 7. The CDR3, as DNA: TGTGCCAGCAGACCCGGGACTAGCGGGAGGGCACATGAGCAGTTCTTC. The encoded protein is CASRPGTSGRAHEQFF.

The rearrangement links TRBV12-5 to TRBJ2-7; 7 bases line up with TRBD1. CDR1 is LGHNT and CDR2 is FRNRAP in the germline V gene. The CDR3 has 15 amino acids. With V trimmed by 0 bases and J by 2 bases, 4 bases remained unmatched. CDR3 loop: CASGLVEGTAYEQYF. The CDR3 DNA reads as TGTGCTAGTGGTTTGGTAGAAGGGACAGCCTACGAGCAGTACTTC.

This clone has just one count. V and J are TRBV11-2 and TRBJ2-2; D may be TRBD2 (6 bases). Germline-derived CDR1 and CDR2 are SGHAT and FQNNGV. The V end lost 4 bases, the J end lost 4 bases, and 19 bases lay between the germline ends. The CDR3 covers 17 residues. The CDR3: CASSSSLSGVGTGELFF. DNA of the CDR3: TGTGCCAGCAGCTCCTCTCTGTCGGGAGTGGGCACCGGGGAGCTGTTTTTT.

The chain carries TRBV11-2 and TRBJ2-4; the D gene is possibly TRBD1 (6 bases). CDR3 length: 19 residues. CDR1 SGHAT and CDR2 FQNNGV come from the germline V gene. V was trimmed by 5 bases and J by 0 bases, leaving 23 bases between them. In nucleotides, the CDR3 is TGTGCCAGCAGCAGCCCTATCATCGGACAGTACTTAGCCAAAAACATTCAGTACTTC. Amino acid sequence: CASSSPIIGQYLAKNIQYF.

The rearrangement joins TRBV4-3 to TRBJ2-7, with 7 bases aligning to TRBD1. The V gene end was trimmed by 4 bases and the J gene end by 2 bases; junction bases not matched to a gene: 2. The V gene's germline CDR1 is LGHNA and CDR2 YSLEER. The CDR3 runs 13 residues. The CDR3 sequence: CASSLGTAYEQYF. CDR3 DNA: TGCGCCAGCAGCCTTGGGACAGCCTACGAGCAGTACTTC.

This clone has just a few counts. The J gene is TRBJ2-4, the V gene TRBV9, with TRBD1 identical over 8 bases. The CDR3 runs 16 residues. The germline CDR1 and CDR2 sequences are SGDLS and YYNGEE. Trimming cost V 4 bases and J 1 base; bases outside gene matches: 7. In DNA form, the CDR3 reads TGTGCCAGCAGCCCCAGGACAGGGCCGGCCAAAAACATTCAGTACTTC. Translation gives CASSPRTGPAKNIQYF.

This sequence joins TRBV18 and TRBJ1-1; D is unclear. The CDR3 extends over 14 amino acids. V lost 0 bases and J lost 4, with 9 bases in between. Germline-derived CDR1 and CDR2 are KGHSH and LQKENI. The CDR3 DNA reads as TGTGCCAGCTCACCACCCGAAGAGAGCACTGAAGCTTTCTTT. It specifies CASSPPEESTEAFF. The full variable domain, its missing parts supplied by reference TRBV18 and TRBJ1-1, is NAGVMQNPRHLVRRRGQEARLRCSPMKGHSHVYWYRQLPEEGLKFMVYLQKENIIDESGMPKERFSAEFPKEGPSILRIQQVVRGDSAAYFCASSPPEESTEAFFGQGTRLTVV.

This clone was recorded a few times. The gene calls are TRBV4-1 and TRBJ1-2; TRBD1 is a possible D gene (5 bases). Germline loops: CDR1 MGHRA, CDR2 YSYEKL. Trimming pared 1 base from V and 2 bases from J, leaving 14 bases between. The CDR3 loop spans 16 amino acids. CDR3 sequence (DNA): TGCGCCAGCAGCCAAGGTCGCTGGGAGGGGAACTATGGCTACACCTTC. This translates into CASSQGRWEGNYGYTF.

V gene TRBV14 combines with J gene TRBJ2-1; the match to TRBD2 covers 14 bases. The trim removed 2 bases at V and 8 bases at J, leaving 11 bases unmatched. The CDR3 consists of 18 residues. In germline, CDR1 is SGHDN, CDR2 FVKESK. The CDR3: CASSQKAGTSGSPDEQFF. The CDR3 nucleotides read TGTGCCAGCAGCCAAAAAGCCGGGACTAGCGGGAGTCCCGATGAGCAGTTCTTC. Full variable domain (remainder filled in from reference TRBV14 and TRBJ2-1): EAGVTQFPSHSVIEKGQTVTLRCDPISGHDNLYWYRRVMGKEIKFLLHFVKESKQDESGMPNNRFLAERTGGTYSTLKVQPAELEDSGVYFCASSQKAGTSGSPDEQFFGPGTRLTVL.

The chain is built from TRBV21-1 and TRBJ1-5; the table's D gene call, TRBD1, was not cross checked with the DNA. TRBV21-1 represents a pseudogene. This CDR3 comprises 18 residues. The CDR3: CASSPRTGGCPNTQPQHF. CDR3 nucleotides: TGTGCCAGCAGCCCCCGGACAGGGGGCTGCCCGAACACTCAGCCCCAGCATTTT.

The chain couples TRBV28 to TRBJ2-7, with 12 bases matching TRBD1. There are 16 residues in the CDR3. Germline CDR1 is MDHEN and CDR2 is SYDVKM. Unmatched junction bases numbered 10, after V lost 6 bases and J lost 4 bases. CDR3 amino acids: CASSTPGTGGRYEQYF. CDR3 DNA sequence: TGTGCCAGCAGCACACCCGGGACAGGGGGCAGGTACGAGCAGTACTTC.

The rearrangement links TRBV28 to TRBJ1-3, with unresolved D. Between the trimmed V and J ends, which lost 5 bases and 2 bases, there was a span of 16 bases. This CDR3 spans 16 amino acids. CDR1 and CDR2 (germline): MDHEN, SYDVKM. For the CDR3, the DNA is TGTGCCAGCAGTAACCCGACCCGGGCGGCTGGAAACACCATATATTTT. The encoded protein is CASSNPTRAAGNTIYF.

This chain connects TRBV6-5 to TRBJ2-3, with 7 bases fitting TRBD2. The CDR3 runs to 15 residues. Germline CDR1 MNHEY, CDR2 SVGAGI. V trimming: 6 bases; J trimming: 5 bases; junction bases outside the gene matches: 11. This CDR3 is CASRPPGPGGDTQYF. CDR3 DNA: TGTGCCAGCAGGCCACCGGGCCCGGGAGGAGATACGCAGTATTTT.

The chain carries TRBV7-6 and TRBJ1-4, with TRBD1 as a possible D gene (5 bases). With 6 bases removed from V and 7 bases from J, the gap between germline ends came to 18 bases. The CDR3 spans 15 residues. Germline values: CDR1 SGHVS, CDR2 FNYEAQ. For the CDR3, the DNA is TGTGCCAGCAGACCCACCGAGGGGCTTGCTGAAAAACTGTTTTTT. Protein: CASRPTEGLAEKLFF.

The chain uses TRBV28 and TRBJ2-5; possibly TRBD2 for D (6 bases). Trimming cost V 5 bases and J 2 bases, with 12 bases left between them. Germline CDR1 MDHEN, CDR2 SYDVKM. CDR3 size: 14 residues. The CDR3 bases are TGTGCCAGCAGTCCGGTGGGGGGTCAAGAGACCCAGTACTTC. Translated, it gives CASSPVGGQETQYF. The entire variable domain, with the rest obtained from reference TRBV28 and TRBJ2-5, is as follows: DVKVTQSSRYLVKRTGEKVFLECVQDMDHENMFWYRQDPGLGLRLIYFSYDVKMKEKGDIPEGYSVSREKKERFSLILESASTNQTSMYLCASSPVGGQETQYFGPGTRLLVL.

The chain has TRBV19 and TRBJ1-5, with 8 bases matching TRBD1. Germline CDR1 reads LNHDA; CDR2 reads SQIVND (reference sequence). The CDR3 runs to 15 residues. Trimming took 6 bases from V and 1 from J; bases not matched to a gene: 5. This CDR3 reads CASSKDRASNQPQHF. The CDR3 DNA reads as TGTGCCAGTAGCAAGGACAGGGCGAGCAATCAGCCCCAGCATTTT. Full variable domain (remainder filled in from reference TRBV19 and TRBJ1-5): DGGITQSPKYLFRKEGQNVTLSCEQNLNHDAMYWYRQDPGQGLRLIYYSQIVNDFQKGDIAEGYSVSREKKESFPLTVTSAQKNPTAFYLCASSKDRASNQPQHFGDGTRLSIL.

The rearrangement joins TRBV19 to TRBJ2-3; D unclear. The CDR3 sequence is 14 residues long. The germline V gene has CDR1 LNHDA and CDR2 SQIVND (reference sequence). V was cut by 8 bases and J by 0 bases, with 12 bases left in between. CDR3 nucleotides: TGTGCCAGTCGAACATATCCTAGCACAGATACGCAGTATTTT. Its translation is CASRTYPSTDTQYF.

This clone was recorded once. V and J are TRBV5-4 and TRBJ2-7, with 9 bases lining up with TRBD1. V was pared by 7 bases and J by 3 bases, with 14 bases of the junction left unmatched. From germline, CDR1 is SGHNT and CDR2 YYREEE (reference sequence). This CDR3 comprises 16 residues. Here the CDR3 reads CASSPGTGIGVYEQYF. In DNA, the CDR3 is TGTGCCAGCTCCCCGGGGACAGGGATAGGCGTCTACGAGCAGTACTTC.

The chain uses TRBV2 and TRBJ1-1; 7 bases agree with TRBD1. The CDR3 runs 17 residues. The trim removed 0 bases at V and 1 base at J, leaving 8 bases unmatched. The germline V gene has CDR1 SNHLY and CDR2 FYNNEI. The CDR3 reads CASSEASTGDGNTEAFF. CDR3 DNA: TGTGCCAGCAGTGAAGCCTCAACAGGGGACGGGAACACTGAAGCTTTCTTT.

The chain combines TRBV7-9 with TRBJ2-3, with 9 bases that match TRBD1. Germline-derived CDR1 and CDR2 are SEHNR and FQNEAQ (reference sequence). The CDR3 is 15 residues long. V gave up 5 bases and J gave up 0 bases; unmatched junction bases: 3. The CDR3 coding sequence is TGTGCCAGCAGCCTAGGGACAGGGAGCACAGATACGCAGTATTTT. It codes for CASSLGTGSTDTQYF.

This sequence joins TRBV5-1 and TRBJ2-1, with TRBD1 as a possible D gene (5 bases). The CDR3 loop spans 14 amino acids. The germline V and J ends were trimmed by 0 bases and 7 bases, with 11 bases remaining between them. Germline V gene sequence: CDR1 SGHRS, CDR2 YFSETQ. CDR3 DNA: TGCGCCAGCAGCTTGGACCCCAGGGTTAATGAGCAGTTCTTC. Translated, it gives CASSLDPRVNEQFF.

A single count supports this clone. The chain carries TRBV7-3 and TRBJ2-7; D unresolved. V lost 0 bases to trimming and J lost 0 bases, with 6 bases between them. This CDR3 is 14 amino acids long. Germline CDR1 SGHTA, CDR2 FQGTGA. The CDR3: CASSLTASSYEQYF. The CDR3 nucleotides are TGTGCCAGCAGCTTAACGGCCAGCTCCTACGAGCAGTACTTC. Complete variable domain (other parts from reference TRBV7-3 and TRBJ2-7): GAGVSQTPSNKVTEKGKYVELRCDPISGHTALYWYRQSLGQGPEFLIYFQGTGAADDSGLPNDRFFAVRPEGSVSTLKIQRTERGDSAVYLCASSLTASSYEQYFGPGTRLTVT.

The chain carries TRBV28 and TRBJ1-1, with 10 bases matching TRBD1. CDR1 and CDR2 from the germline V gene are MDHEN and SYDVKM. J gave up 3 bases and V 6 bases, and 7 bases lay outside the gene matches. This CDR3 has 15 residues. This CDR3 is CASSTWTGGYTEAFF. The CDR3 region has the DNA TGTGCCAGCAGCACCTGGACAGGGGGGTACACTGAAGCTTTCTTT.

The rearrangement links TRBV27 to TRBJ1-1, with 12 bases identical to TRBD1. The CDR3 is made up of 17 amino acids. V lost 6 bases and J lost 3; bases outside the gene matches: 11. The V gene's germline CDR1 is MNHEY and CDR2 SMNVEV (reference sequence). CDR3 sequence reads: CASRPSSGTGGYTEAFF. The CDR3 DNA reads as TGTGCCAGCAGGCCGTCCTCCGGGACAGGGGGCTACACTGAAGCTTTCTTT.

This sequence joins TRBV5-1 and TRBJ2-3; D ambiguous. Trimming removed 4 bases from V and 2 bases from J, with 8 bases in between. This CDR3 is 13 amino acids long. The germline CDR1 and CDR2 sequences are SGHRS and YFSETQ. Here the CDR3 reads CASSVMSTDTQYF. The DNA for the CDR3 is TGCGCCAGCAGCGTAATGTCCACAGATACGCAGTATTTT.

This clone was counted a single time. This sequence joins TRBV19 and TRBJ2-1; TRBD1 matches at 9 bases. CDR3 length: 17 residues. V was clipped by 1 base and J by 3 bases; unmatched bases: 7. The germline gives CDR1 LNHDA, CDR2 SQIVND (reference sequence). CDR3 nucleotides: TGTGCCAGTAGTATAGCCACAGGGACAGGGCGCTACAATGAGCAGTTCTTC. As protein: CASSIATGTGRYNEQFF.

The chain combines TRBV5-4 with TRBJ2-5; D might be TRBD2 (5 bases). The CDR3 is 15 amino acids. Trimming removed 4 bases at V and 1 base at J, with 14 bases between. The germline V gene has CDR1 SGHNT and CDR2 YYREEE (reference sequence). The CDR3 loop reads CASSGGNPTQETQYF. CDR3 bases: TGTGCCAGCAGCGGAGGAAACCCGACCCAAGAGACCCAGTACTTC.

This clone was counted once. V gene TRBV10-3 combines with J gene TRBJ2-7; 7 nucleotides align to TRBD1. The CDR3 sequence is 13 residues long. CDR1 and CDR2 from the germline V gene are ENHRY and SYGVKD. The V segment lost 2 bases and the J segment 4 bases; nucleotides outside the gene matches: 2. The CDR3 loop reads CAISEGTEYEQYF. As DNA, the CDR3 is TGTGCCATCAGTGAGGGGACAGAATACGAGCAGTACTTC.

The chain employs TRBV20-1 and TRBJ1-2; the D gene is possibly TRBD1 (5 bases). This CDR3 contains 11 residues. The germline V and J ends were trimmed by 3 bases and 6 bases, with 8 bases remaining between them. Germline CDR1 is DFQATT and CDR2 is SNEGSKA (reference sequence). CDR3 sequence: CSASGRDGYTF. Here the CDR3 DNA reads TGCAGTGCTAGTGGCAGGGATGGCTACACCTTC.

The V call is TRBV28, the J call TRBJ1-2, with D tentatively TRBD1 (5 bases). This CDR3 comprises 16 residues. Germline lookup yields CDR1 MDHEN and CDR2 SYDVKM. V lost 1 base to trimming and J lost 2 bases, with 14 bases between them. CDR3 DNA sequence: TGTGCCAGCAGTTTATACGGCAGGGCCTTAAACTATGGCTACACCTTC. Translating gives CASSLYGRALNYGYTF.